This T cell receptor beta chain was identified during a study of blood T cell repertoires in COVID-19. The CDR3 spans 13 residues. V trimming: 5 bases; J trimming: 7 bases; junction bases outside the gene matches: 4. CDR1 SNHLY and CDR2 FYNNEI come from the germline V gene. Sequenced by immunoSEQ multiplex PCR; TCRdb stores in-frame clones only, minus some. The sample carries approximately 120,000 clones, roughly 80% recorded once. It was during active infection that Seattle patients were enrolled and then longitudinally followed. The sample was peripheral blood. J is TRBJ2-1 and V is TRBV2, with 8 bases that match TRBD1. This TCR derives from an older man with COVID-19, enrolled during active disease. CDR3 sequence (DNA): TGTGCCAGCAGTATCGACAGGGGAAATGAGCAGTTCTTC. Translation: CASSIDRGNEQFF.